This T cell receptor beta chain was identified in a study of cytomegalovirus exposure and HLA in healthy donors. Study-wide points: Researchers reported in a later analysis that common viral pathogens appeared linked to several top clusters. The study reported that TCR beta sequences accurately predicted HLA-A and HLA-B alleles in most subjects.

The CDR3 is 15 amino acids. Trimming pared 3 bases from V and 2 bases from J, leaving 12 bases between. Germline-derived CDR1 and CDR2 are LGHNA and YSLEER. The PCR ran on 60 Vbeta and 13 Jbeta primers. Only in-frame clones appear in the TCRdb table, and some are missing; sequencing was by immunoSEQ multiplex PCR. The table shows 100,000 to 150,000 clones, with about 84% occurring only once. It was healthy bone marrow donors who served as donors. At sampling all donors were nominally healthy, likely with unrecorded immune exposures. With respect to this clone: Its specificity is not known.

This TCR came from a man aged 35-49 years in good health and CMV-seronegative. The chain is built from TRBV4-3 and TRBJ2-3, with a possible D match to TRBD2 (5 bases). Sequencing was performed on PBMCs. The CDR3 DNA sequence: TGCGCCAGCAGCCAGACGAACCGGGACACAGATACGCAGTATTTT. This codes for CASSQTNRDTDTQYF.